This is a list of T cell receptor beta chains from one sample in a study of regulatory T cells in long-lasting Graves disease. TCRdb re-called the multiplex PCR reads with MiXCR, one entry per CDR3 protein. This sample carries about 460,000 distinct CDR3 sequences, 20% to 25% of them seen once, and the ten largest clones take around 14%. The specimen comprised peripheral blood mononuclear cells (PBMCs), sampled when the disease was refractory, from a patient treated with antithyroid drugs. The receptors were gathered from a female donor with Graves disease. The CDR3 runs from the conserved cysteine through the conserved F or W. Each record gives: V gene, clone size, J gene, D gene, CDR3 protein, CDR3 DNA. The D gene is left open where the match is weak. Size tells how often a clone was seen (once, few, many) or the class of an expanded clone, and some rows leave it out.

V gene: TRBV7-9; clone size: many; J gene: TRBJ1-2; D gene: NA; CDR3 protein: CASSLEVGDGYTF; CDR3 DNA: TGTGCCAGCAGCTTAGAAGTCGGGGACGGCTACACCTTC
V gene: TRBV6-1; clone size: NA; J gene: TRBJ1-1; D gene: NA; CDR3 protein: CASSEGVPGSFF; CDR3 DNA: TGTGCCAGCAGTGAAGGGGTCCCGGGATCTTTCTTT
V gene: TRBV29-1; clone size: many; J gene: TRBJ2-7; D gene: TRBD1; CDR3 protein: CSVAGTGGLEQYF; CDR3 DNA: TGCAGCGTCGCCGGGACAGGGGGCTTGGAGCAGTACTTC
V gene: TRBV7-6; clone size: NA; J gene: TRBJ2-7; D gene: TRBD2; CDR3 protein: CASSSRAGSYEQYF; CDR3 DNA: TGTGCCAGCAGCTCCCGAGCGGGGAGCTACGAGCAGTACTTC
V gene: TRBV6-1; clone size: few; J gene: TRBJ2-7; D gene: NA; CDR3 protein: CASSDRTRDEQYF; CDR3 DNA: TGTGCCAGCAGTGACAGGACAAGGGACGAGCAGTACTTC
V gene: TRBV30; clone size: NA; J gene: TRBJ1-5; D gene: NA; CDR3 protein: CAWSGGGGQPQHF; CDR3 DNA: TGTGCCTGGTCCGGGGGGGGCGGTCAGCCCCAGCATTTT
V gene: TRBV7-2; clone size: NA; J gene: TRBJ1-1; D gene: NA; CDR3 protein: CASSLDRVVTEAFF; CDR3 DNA: TGTGCCAGCAGCTTAGACAGGGTCGTAACTGAAGCTTTCTTT
V gene: TRBV12-3/TRBV12-4; clone size: many; J gene: TRBJ1-1; D gene: TRBD1; CDR3 protein: CASSLRQGRFTEAFF; CDR3 DNA: TGTGCCAGCAGTCTAAGACAGGGTAGATTCACTGAAGCTTTCTTT
V gene: TRBV2; clone size: many; J gene: TRBJ1-6; D gene: NA; CDR3 protein: CACGVGGRWNSPLHF; CDR3 DNA: TGTGCCTGCGGGGTAGGGGGTAGGTGGAATTCACCCCTCCACTTT
V gene: TRBV5-1; clone size: NA; J gene: TRBJ2-7; D gene: TRBD2; CDR3 protein: CASSWGEERLALEQYF; CDR3 DNA: TGCGCCAGCAGCTGGGGGGAGGAGCGACTAGCTCTCGAGCAGTACTTC
V gene: TRBV20-1; clone size: few; J gene: TRBJ1-5; D gene: NA; CDR3 protein: CSARPLRAVNQPQHF; CDR3 DNA: TGCAGTGCCAGACCGCTGCGGGCCGTGAATCAGCCCCAGCATTTT
V gene: TRBV30; clone size: NA; J gene: TRBJ1-5; D gene: NA; CDR3 protein: CAWSASGAGNQPQHF; CDR3 DNA: TGTGCCTGGAGCGCCTCGGGGGCTGGCAATCAACCCCAGCATTTT
V gene: TRBV19; clone size: few; J gene: TRBJ1-5; D gene: NA; CDR3 protein: CASSIAGSQGPQHF; CDR3 DNA: TGTGCCAGTAGTATCGCGGGGTCCCAAGGGCCCCAGCATTTT
V gene: TRBV30; clone size: NA; J gene: TRBJ1-1; D gene: NA; CDR3 protein: CAWSWQGRVATEAFF; CDR3 DNA: TGTGCCTGGAGTTGGCAGGGGAGGGTAGCTACTGAAGCTTTCTTT
V gene: TRBV10-3; clone size: few; J gene: TRBJ1-2; D gene: NA; CDR3 protein: CAISRTYTTPNHGYTF; CDR3 DNA: TGTGCCATCAGCCGGACGTATACGACCCCGAATCATGGCTACACCTTC
V gene: TRBV7-2; clone size: many; J gene: TRBJ2-7; D gene: TRBD2; CDR3 protein: CASSPSGTSGPTYEQYF; CDR3 DNA: TGTGCCAGCAGCCCAAGCGGGACTAGCGGGCCCACCTACGAGCAGTACTTC
V gene: TRBV20-1; clone size: few; J gene: TRBJ2-7; D gene: TRBD2; CDR3 protein: CSAREGTSGGLYEQYF; CDR3 DNA: TGCAGTGCTAGAGAAGGGACTAGCGGGGGCCTCTACGAGCAGTACTTC
V gene: TRBV12-3/TRBV12-4; clone size: many; J gene: TRBJ2-7; D gene: NA; CDR3 protein: CASSPVGVSTEQYF; CDR3 DNA: TGTGCCAGCAGTCCCGTAGGGGTCTCAACCGAGCAGTACTTC
V gene: TRBV2; clone size: NA; J gene: TRBJ2-2; D gene: NA; CDR3 protein: CASNSRTGELFF; CDR3 DNA: TGTGCCAGCAATAGCAGAACCGGGGAGCTGTTTTTT
V gene: TRBV18; clone size: NA; J gene: TRBJ1-1; D gene: TRBD1; CDR3 protein: CASSPKQGRNTEAFF; CDR3 DNA: TGTGCCAGCTCACCCAAACAGGGGCGGAACACTGAAGCTTTCTTT
V gene: TRBV20-1; clone size: NA; J gene: TRBJ1-5; D gene: TRBD1; CDR3 protein: CSAQPQDRGIRQPQHF; CDR3 DNA: TGCAGTGCACAGCCACAGGACAGGGGGATACGTCAGCCCCAGCATTTT
V gene: TRBV5-1; clone size: NA; J gene: TRBJ2-5; D gene: NA; CDR3 protein: CASSFRGGPYQETQYF; CDR3 DNA: TGCGCCAGCAGCTTCAGGGGGGGCCCCTACCAAGAGACCCAGTACTTC
V gene: TRBV28; clone size: many; J gene: TRBJ1-2; D gene: TRBD1; CDR3 protein: CASTQGGSGYTF; CDR3 DNA: TGTGCCAGCACCCAGGGGGGAAGCGGCTACACCTTC
V gene: TRBV7-2; clone size: NA; J gene: TRBJ2-7; D gene: NA; CDR3 protein: CASSLNQGAGREQYF; CDR3 DNA: TGTGCCAGCAGCTTAAATCAGGGTGCAGGGCGGGAGCAGTACTTC
V gene: TRBV7-2; clone size: many; J gene: TRBJ1-2; D gene: NA; CDR3 protein: CASSARIGGDGYTF; CDR3 DNA: TGTGCCAGCAGCGCCCGGATCGGGGGTGACGGCTACACCTTC
V gene: TRBV20-1; clone size: NA; J gene: TRBJ1-4; D gene: NA; CDR3 protein: CSAPQGPGLANEKLFF; CDR3 DNA: TGCAGTGCGCCCCAGGGGCCCGGTTTAGCTAATGAAAAACTGTTTTTT
V gene: TRBV2; clone size: NA; J gene: TRBJ1-3; D gene: NA; CDR3 protein: CASSEVQAGNTIYF; CDR3 DNA: TGTGCCAGCAGTGAGGTCCAAGCTGGAAACACCATATATTTT
V gene: TRBV29-1; clone size: NA; J gene: TRBJ2-1; D gene: NA; CDR3 protein: CSASRVSGSYNEQFF; CDR3 DNA: TGCAGCGCCTCAAGGGTGTCAGGGTCCTACAATGAGCAGTTCTTC
V gene: TRBV6-5; clone size: many; J gene: TRBJ2-7; D gene: NA; CDR3 protein: CASSYEGNQYEQYF; CDR3 DNA: TGTGCCAGCAGTTACGAAGGCAATCAGTACGAGCAGTACTTC
V gene: TRBV6-2/TRBV6-3; clone size: few; J gene: TRBJ1-1; D gene: NA; CDR3 protein: CASSYHPLRPLRGPPEAFF; CDR3 DNA: TGTGCCAGCAGTTACCATCCACTTCGGCCTCTTCGAGGCCCCCCTGAAGCTTTCTTT
V gene: TRBV28; clone size: many; J gene: TRBJ2-5; D gene: TRBD1; CDR3 protein: CASRTWGFLGQGETQYF; CDR3 DNA: TGTGCCAGCAGAACTTGGGGGTTTTTGGGACAGGGAGAGACCCAGTACTTC
V gene: TRBV3-1; clone size: NA; J gene: TRBJ1-1; D gene: NA; CDR3 protein: CASSQVEVGGNTEAFF; CDR3 DNA: TGTGCCAGCAGCCAAGTTGAGGTAGGCGGGAACACTGAAGCTTTCTTT
V gene: TRBV20-1; clone size: NA; J gene: TRBJ2-6; D gene: NA; CDR3 protein: CSARQGAGANVLTF; CDR3 DNA: TGCAGTGCTAGACAGGGTGCTGGGGCCAACGTCCTGACTTTC
V gene: TRBV6-5; clone size: NA; J gene: TRBJ2-7; D gene: TRBD2; CDR3 protein: CASSYRREHGEQYF; CDR3 DNA: TGTGCCAGCAGTTACAGGCGGGAGCACGGCGAGCAGTACTTC
V gene: TRBV25-1; clone size: NA; J gene: TRBJ2-5; D gene: NA; CDR3 protein: CASRLTFAPETQYF; CDR3 DNA: TGTGCCAGCAGGCTCACCTTTGCGCCAGAGACCCAGTACTTC
V gene: TRBV9; clone size: many; J gene: TRBJ2-5; D gene: TRBD1; CDR3 protein: CASSVAAGGWETQYF; CDR3 DNA: TGTGCCAGCAGCGTAGCGGCAGGGGGCTGGGAGACCCAGTACTTC
V gene: TRBV20-1; clone size: few; J gene: TRBJ2-7; D gene: NA; CDR3 protein: CSARGTFAHEQYF; CDR3 DNA: TGCAGTGCTAGAGGCACGTTTGCCCACGAGCAGTACTTC
V gene: TRBV28; clone size: many; J gene: TRBJ1-5; D gene: NA; CDR3 protein: CASSLGGLGNQPQHF; CDR3 DNA: TGTGCCAGCAGTTTGGGAGGGCTGGGCAATCAGCCCCAGCATTTT
V gene: TRBV7-9; clone size: NA; J gene: TRBJ2-2; D gene: TRBD1; CDR3 protein: CASSPRDRGHTGELFF; CDR3 DNA: TGTGCCAGCAGCCCCCGGGACAGGGGGCACACCGGGGAGCTGTTTTTT
V gene: TRBV19; clone size: NA; J gene: TRBJ2-7; D gene: NA; CDR3 protein: CASSPTTASSYEQYF; CDR3 DNA: TGTGCCAGTAGTCCAACGACAGCCAGCTCCTACGAGCAGTACTTC
V gene: TRBV25-1; clone size: NA; J gene: TRBJ1-5; D gene: NA; CDR3 protein: CASAETGNNQPQHF; CDR3 DNA: TGTGCCAGCGCAGAGACCGGAAACAATCAGCCCCAGCATTTT